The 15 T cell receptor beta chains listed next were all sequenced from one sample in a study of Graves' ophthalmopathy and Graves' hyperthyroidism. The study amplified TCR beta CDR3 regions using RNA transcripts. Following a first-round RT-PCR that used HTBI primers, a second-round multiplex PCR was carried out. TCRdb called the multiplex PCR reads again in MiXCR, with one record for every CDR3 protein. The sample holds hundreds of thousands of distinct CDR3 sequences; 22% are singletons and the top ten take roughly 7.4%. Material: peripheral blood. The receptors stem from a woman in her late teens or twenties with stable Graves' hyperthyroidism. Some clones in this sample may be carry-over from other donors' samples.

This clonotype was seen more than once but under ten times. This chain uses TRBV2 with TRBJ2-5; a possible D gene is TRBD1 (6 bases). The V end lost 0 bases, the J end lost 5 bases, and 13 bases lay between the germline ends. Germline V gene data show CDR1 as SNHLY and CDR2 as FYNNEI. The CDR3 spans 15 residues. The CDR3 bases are TGTGCCAGCAGTGAAGCAAATCAGGGGCTCGAGACCCAGTACTTC. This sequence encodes CASSEANQGLETQYF.

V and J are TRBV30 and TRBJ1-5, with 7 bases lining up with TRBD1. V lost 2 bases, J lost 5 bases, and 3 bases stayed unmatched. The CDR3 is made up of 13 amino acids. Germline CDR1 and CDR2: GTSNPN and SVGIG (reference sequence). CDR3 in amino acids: CAWSQGQDQPQHF. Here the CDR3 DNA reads TGTGCCTGGAGTCAAGGACAGGATCAGCCCCAGCATTTT.

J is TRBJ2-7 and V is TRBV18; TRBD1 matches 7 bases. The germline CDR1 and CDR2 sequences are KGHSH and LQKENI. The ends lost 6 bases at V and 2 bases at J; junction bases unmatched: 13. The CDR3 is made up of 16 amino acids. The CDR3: CASSPARGTVPYEQYF. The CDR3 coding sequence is TGTGCCAGCTCCCCCGCAAGAGGGACAGTTCCCTACGAGCAGTACTTC.

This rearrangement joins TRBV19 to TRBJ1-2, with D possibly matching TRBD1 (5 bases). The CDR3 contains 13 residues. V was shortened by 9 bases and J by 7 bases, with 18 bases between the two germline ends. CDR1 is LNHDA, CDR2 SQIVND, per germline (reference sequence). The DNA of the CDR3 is TGTGCCAGCATACCCCCGGGACGAACTGGCTACACCTTC. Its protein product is CASIPPGRTGYTF.

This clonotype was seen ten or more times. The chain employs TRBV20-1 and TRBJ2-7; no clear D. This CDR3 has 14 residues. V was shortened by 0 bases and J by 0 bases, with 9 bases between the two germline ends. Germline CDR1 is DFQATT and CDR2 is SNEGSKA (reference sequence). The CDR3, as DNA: TGCAGTGCTAGAGAGAGTAGCTTCTCCTACGAGCAGTACTTC. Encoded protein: CSARESSFSYEQYF.

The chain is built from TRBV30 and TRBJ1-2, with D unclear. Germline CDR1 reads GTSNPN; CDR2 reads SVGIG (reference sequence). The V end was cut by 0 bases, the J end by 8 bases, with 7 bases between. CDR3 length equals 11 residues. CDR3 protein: CAWSVGRGYTF. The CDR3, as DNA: TGTGCCTGGAGTGTAGGCCGAGGCTACACCTTC.

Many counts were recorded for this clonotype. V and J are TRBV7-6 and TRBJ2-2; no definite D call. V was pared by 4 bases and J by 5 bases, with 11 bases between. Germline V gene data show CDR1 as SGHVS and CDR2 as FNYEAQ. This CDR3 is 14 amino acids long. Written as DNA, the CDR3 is TGTGCCAGCAGCTCCTATGTGAAGACCGGGGAGCTGTTTTTT. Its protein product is CASSSYVKTGELFF.

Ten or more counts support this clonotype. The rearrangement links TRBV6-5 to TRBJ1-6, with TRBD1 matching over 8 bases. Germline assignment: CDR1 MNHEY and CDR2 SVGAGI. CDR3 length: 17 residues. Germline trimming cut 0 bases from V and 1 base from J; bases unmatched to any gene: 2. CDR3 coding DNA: TGTGCCAGCAGTTACTCGACAGGGGCTTCCTATAATTCACCCCTCCACTTT. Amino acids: CASSYSTGASYNSPLHF.

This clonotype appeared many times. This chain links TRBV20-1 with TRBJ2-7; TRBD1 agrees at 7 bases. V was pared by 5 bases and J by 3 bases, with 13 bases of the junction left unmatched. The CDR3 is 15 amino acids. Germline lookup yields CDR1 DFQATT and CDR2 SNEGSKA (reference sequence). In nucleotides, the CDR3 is TGCAGTGCTCTAGATTTCAGGGGGTTGAGCTACGAGCAGTACTTC. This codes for CSALDFRGLSYEQYF.

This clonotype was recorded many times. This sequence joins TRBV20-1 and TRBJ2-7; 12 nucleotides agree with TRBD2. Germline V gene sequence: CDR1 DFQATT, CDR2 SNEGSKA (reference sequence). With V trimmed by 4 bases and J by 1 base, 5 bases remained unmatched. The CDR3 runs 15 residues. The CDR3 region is CSATRGLAGSYEQYF. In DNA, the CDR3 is TGCAGTGCTACCCGAGGACTAGCGGGGTCCTACGAGCAGTACTTC.

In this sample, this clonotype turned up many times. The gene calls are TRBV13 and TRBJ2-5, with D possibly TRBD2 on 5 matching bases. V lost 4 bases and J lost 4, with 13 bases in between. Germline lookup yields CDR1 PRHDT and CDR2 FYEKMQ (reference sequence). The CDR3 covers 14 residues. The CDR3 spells CASSYKGRGETQYF. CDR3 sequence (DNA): TGTGCCAGCAGCTACAAAGGACGGGGAGAGACCCAGTACTTC.

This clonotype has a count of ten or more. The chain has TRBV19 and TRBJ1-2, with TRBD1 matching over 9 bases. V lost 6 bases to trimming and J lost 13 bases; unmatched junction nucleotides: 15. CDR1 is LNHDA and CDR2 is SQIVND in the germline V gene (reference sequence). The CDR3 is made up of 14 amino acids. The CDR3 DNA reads TGTGCCAGTAGCGAAAATCCGGGACAGGGTTATTGCACCTTC. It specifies CASSENPGQGYCTF. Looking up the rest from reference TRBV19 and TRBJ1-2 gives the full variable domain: DGGITQSPKYLFRKEGQNVTLSCEQNLNHDAMYWYRQDPGQGLRLIYYSQIVNDFQKGDIAEGYSVSREKKESFPLTVTSAQKNPTAFYLCASSENPGQGYCTFGSGTRLTVV.

In DNA, the CDR3 is TGTGCCAGCATCCGTGGACTAGCGGGGGTGGCAGAGACCCAGTACTTC. Protein: CASIRGLAGVAETQYF. The V and J genes are TRBV7-2 and TRBJ2-5; 13 bases fit TRBD2. J was trimmed by 4 bases and V by 7 bases; bases with no gene match: 9. Per the germline V gene, CDR1 is SGHTA and CDR2 is FQGNSA. The CDR3 runs to 16 residues.

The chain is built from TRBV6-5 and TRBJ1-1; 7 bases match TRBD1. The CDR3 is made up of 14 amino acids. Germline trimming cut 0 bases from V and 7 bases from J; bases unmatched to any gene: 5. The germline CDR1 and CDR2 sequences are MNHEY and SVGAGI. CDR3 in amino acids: CASSYSRGRGEAFF. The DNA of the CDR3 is TGTGCCAGCAGTTACTCGAGGGGGCGGGGTGAAGCTTTCTTT.

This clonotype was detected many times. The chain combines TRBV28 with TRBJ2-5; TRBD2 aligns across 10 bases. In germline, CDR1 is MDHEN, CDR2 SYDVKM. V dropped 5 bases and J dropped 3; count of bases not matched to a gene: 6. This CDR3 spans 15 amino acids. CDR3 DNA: TGTGCCAGCAGTGGACTAGCGGCACTCGAAGAGACCCAGTACTTC. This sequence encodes CASSGLAALEETQYF.